Sequencing of this TCR beta chain was carried out in a study of identical twins. Germline CDR1 reads DFQATT; CDR2 reads SNEGSKA (reference sequence). This CDR3 contains 13 residues. The V and J ends lost 5 bases and 5 bases, in that order; junction bases with no gene match: 7. The authors used template switching to add a universal primer site and gave cDNA unique molecular identifiers. One entry per CDR3 protein results from TCRdb running MiXCR on the 5' RACE reads. The sample has under 900,000 distinct CDR3 sequences, roughly 18% seen once; the top ten hold around 13%. The sample also formed part of further work on T cells expressing NK-cell markers.

The material sequenced was PBMCs. The V gene is TRBV20-1, the J gene TRBJ2-7; 9 bases line up with TRBD2. The TCR sequence derives from a young woman in good health. CDR3 in amino acids: CSAALAGIDEQYF. In DNA, the CDR3 is TGCAGTGCTGCGCTAGCGGGGATCGACGAGCAGTACTTC.